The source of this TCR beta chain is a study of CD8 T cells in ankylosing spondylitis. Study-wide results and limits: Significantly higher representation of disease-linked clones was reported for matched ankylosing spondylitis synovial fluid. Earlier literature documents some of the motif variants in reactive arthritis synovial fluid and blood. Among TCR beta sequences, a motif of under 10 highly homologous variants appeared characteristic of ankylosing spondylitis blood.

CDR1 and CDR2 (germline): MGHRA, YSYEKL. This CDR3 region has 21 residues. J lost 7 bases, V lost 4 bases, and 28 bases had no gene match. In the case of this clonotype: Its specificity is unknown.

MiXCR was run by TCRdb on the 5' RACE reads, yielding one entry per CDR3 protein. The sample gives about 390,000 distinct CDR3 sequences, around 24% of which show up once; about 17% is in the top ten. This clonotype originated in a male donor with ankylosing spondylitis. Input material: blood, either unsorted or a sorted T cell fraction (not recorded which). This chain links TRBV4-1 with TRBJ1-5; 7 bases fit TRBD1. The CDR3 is CASSPSIEGAGIPVGDQPQHF. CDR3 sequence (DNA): TGCGCCAGCAGCCCGTCGATAGAGGGGGCTGGGATACCGGTGGGGGACCAGCCCCAGCATTTT.